The 12 T cell receptor beta chains below all came from one sample that was sequenced in a study of T cell responses to AZD1222 COVID-19 vaccine. Clones were sequenced by immunoSEQ multiplex PCR, and TCRdb holds only the in-frame ones, with some missing. Among tens of thousands of clones listed, 91% were seen once. The starting material was peripheral blood, obtained on day 0 of MenACWY control vaccination. The receptor set was obtained from an adult in good health.

The sample holds one count of this clone. J is TRBJ2-5 and V is TRBV11-2, with D tentatively TRBD1 (6 bases). V was clipped by 5 bases and J by 5 bases, with 12 bases between them. This CDR3 is 13 amino acids long. CDR1 and CDR2 from the germline V gene are SGHAT and FQNNGV. CDR3 residues: CASSKGVRETQYF. CDR3 DNA: TGTGCCAGCAGCAAGGGGGTTCGGGAGACCCAGTACTTC. Supplemented by reference TRBV11-2 and TRBJ2-5, the full variable domain reads EAGVAQSPRYKIIEKRQSVAFWCNPISGHATLYWYQQILGQGPKLLIQFQNNGVVDDSQLPKDRFSAERLKGVDSTLKIQPAKLEDSAVYLCASSKGVRETQYFGPGTRLLVL.

In its sample, this clone was seen a few times. The J gene is TRBJ2-3, the V gene TRBV10-3, with TRBD2 matching over 7 bases. The germline V gene encodes CDR1 ENHRY and CDR2 SYGVKD. The length of the CDR3 is 14 residues. Trimming cost V 2 bases and J 6 bases; bases outside gene matches: 5. DNA of the CDR3: TGTGCCATCAGTGAGCTAGCGGCTCGGGATACGCAGTATTTT. Translating gives CAISELAARDTQYF.

This rearrangement joins TRBV6-5 to TRBJ2-5; 7 bases align to TRBD2. The CDR3 is 15 amino acids. The J segment lost 5 bases and the V segment lost 4 bases, leaving 10 bases of the junction unmatched. Germline CDR1 MNHEY, CDR2 SVGAGI. CDR3 nucleotides: TGTGCCAGCAGTTCCCCCCGGGACGGGAGGGAGACCCAGTACTTC. Translation: CASSSPRDGRETQYF.

The chain carries TRBV18 and TRBJ1-1; 7 nucleotides agree with TRBD1. V lost 6 bases and J lost 2; bases outside the gene matches: 6. The germline V gene has CDR1 KGHSH and CDR2 LQKENI. The CDR3 consists of 14 residues. CDR3 sequence reads: CASSGGQSNTEAFF. The CDR3 region has the DNA TGTGCCAGCTCGGGGGGACAGTCCAACACTGAAGCTTTCTTT.

The chain joins TRBV2 to TRBJ2-1; no definite D call. In germline, CDR1 is SNHLY, CDR2 FYNNEI. CDR3 length: 15 amino acids. V gave up 10 bases and J gave up 0 bases, with 16 bases separating them. CDR3 nucleotides: TGTGCCACCAGCCCGGACCCCAGCTCCTACAATGAGCAGTTCTTC. Translating gives CATSPDPSSYNEQFF. The full variable domain, with the rest looked up from reference TRBV2 and TRBJ2-1, is EPEVTQTPSHQVTQMGQEVILRCVPISNHLYFYWYRQILGQKVEFLVSFYNNEISEKSEIFDDQFSVERPDGSNFTLKIRSTKLEDSAMYFCATSPDPSSYNEQFFGPGTRLTVL.

The V and J genes are TRBV14 and TRBJ1-2; no clear D gene. The CDR3 consists of 14 residues. Deletions cut 0 bases from V and 5 bases from J, with 10 bases between. Per germline, CDR1 SGHDN and CDR2 FVKESK. The CDR3 nucleotides are TGTGCCAGCAGCCAAGAGGCAGGCCCTTATGGCTACACCTTC. Translating gives CASSQEAGPYGYTF.

The chain combines TRBV6-5 with TRBJ1-2; perhaps TRBD1 as D (5 bases). Per germline, CDR1 MNHEY and CDR2 SVGAGI. Trimming shortened V by 8 bases and J by 8 bases, and 15 bases separated the two germline ends. The CDR3 has 12 amino acids. In nucleotides, the CDR3 is TGTGCCAGCTTGGGTCAGGGTGGAGGCTACACCTTC. This encodes CASLGQGGGYTF.

The chain is built from TRBV4-2 and TRBJ1-4, with D hard to call. The CDR3 has 14 amino acids. Germline assignment: CDR1 LGHNA and CDR2 YNFKEQ. Trimming cost V 4 bases and J 7 bases, with 13 bases left between them. In nucleotides, the CDR3 is TGTGCCAGCAGCCGCGGAATACAAAGTGAAAAACTGTTTTTT. It encodes CASSRGIQSEKLFF.

The V call is TRBV7-2, the J call TRBJ2-1; either TRBD1 or TRBD2 may fit D (5 bases each). CDR1 is SGHTA and CDR2 is FQGNSA in the germline V gene. The V end lost 0 bases, the J end lost 0 bases, and 9 bases lay between the germline ends. The CDR3 loop spans 16 amino acids. CDR3 residues: CASSLAWGSSYNEQFF. The CDR3 nucleotides are TGTGCCAGCAGCTTAGCGTGGGGGAGCTCCTACAATGAGCAGTTCTTC.

The genes are TRBV11-2 and TRBJ2-1, with 7 bases lining up with TRBD2. This CDR3 comprises 16 residues. V shed 5 bases and J 3 bases; nucleotides not matched to a gene: 10. Germline V gene sequence: CDR1 SGHAT, CDR2 FQNNGV. The CDR3 region is CASSDPRSGDYNEQFF. As DNA, the CDR3 is TGTGCCAGCAGCGACCCCAGGAGCGGGGACTACAATGAGCAGTTCTTC.

Turning to this clone: Other DNA sequences in the same sample also yield this CDR3. The chain recombines TRBV19 with TRBJ2-5; D gene uncertain. The germline CDR1 and CDR2 sequences are LNHDA and SQIVND (reference sequence). The CDR3 has 12 amino acids. V was shortened by 5 bases and J by 4 bases, with 8 bases between the two germline ends. In nucleotides, the CDR3 is TGTGCCAGTAGTTCCGGGTTAGAGACCCAGTACTTC. Its translation is CASSSGLETQYF.

The chain couples TRBV13 to TRBJ2-1, with 8 bases fitting TRBD2. Germline V gene sequence: CDR1 PRHDT, CDR2 FYEKMQ (reference sequence). V shed 0 bases, J shed 4 bases, and the junction held 5 bases outside the gene matches. The CDR3 has 16 residues. The CDR3 loop reads CASSLGLTSGYNEQFF. DNA of the CDR3: TGTGCCAGCAGCTTAGGCCTTACTAGCGGTTACAATGAGCAGTTCTTC.